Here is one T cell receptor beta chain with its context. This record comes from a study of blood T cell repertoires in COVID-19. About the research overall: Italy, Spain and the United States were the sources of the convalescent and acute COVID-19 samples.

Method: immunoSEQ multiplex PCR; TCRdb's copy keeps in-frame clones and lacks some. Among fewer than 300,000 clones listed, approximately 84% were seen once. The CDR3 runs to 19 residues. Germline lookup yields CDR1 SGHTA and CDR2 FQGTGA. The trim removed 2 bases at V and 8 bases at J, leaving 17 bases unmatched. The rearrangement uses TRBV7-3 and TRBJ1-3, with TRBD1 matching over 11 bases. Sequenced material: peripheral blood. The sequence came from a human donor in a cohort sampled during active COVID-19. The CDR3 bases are TGTGCCAGCAGCTTATTTGAAGATCTAAGGACAGGGGGCGGGGACACCATATATTTT. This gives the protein CASSLFEDLRTGGGDTIYF.